Below, 30 T cell receptor beta chains from the same sample are listed, as sequenced in a study of blood T cells in healthy people across ages (dated by TCRdb to about 2015). To prepare the library, 5' RACE was applied. The sample was run on an Illumina HiSeq 2500. The second PCR ran for roughly 7 to 11 cycles and used a J-beta primer mix along with a sample-barcoded 5' primer. TCRdb reran the public reads through fastp at Q25 and MiXCR, keeping productive beta chains. Rows matching on CDR3 protein sequence are summarized as one entry with the most common DNA and genes. The sample yields 550,000 to 800,000 distinct CDR3 sequences; roughly 20% were counted once. The top ten constitute roughly 3.6% of the sample. Sequencing was performed on blood. The receptors derive from an older man in good health.

This clonotype was seen a few times. CDR3 DNA sequence: TGTGCCAGCAGCTTACCTCGGGGAGTGGAGACCCAGTACTTC. Translation gives CASSLPRGVETQYF. The chain carries TRBV7-9 and TRBJ2-5; a possible D gene is TRBD2 (5 bases). CDR1 is SEHNR, CDR2 FQNEAQ, per germline (reference sequence). V was clipped by 2 bases and J by 5 bases, with 12 bases between them. CDR3 length equals 14 residues.

This chain connects TRBV7-9 to TRBJ2-5; D may match TRBD1 or TRBD2 (5 bases each). The J call may be incorrect, as the DNA end agrees better with TRBJ2-7. The CDR3 runs to 15 residues. Looked up from germline, CDR1 is SEHNR and CDR2 is FQNEAQ (reference sequence). The CDR3 nucleotides read TGTGCCAGCAGCTTAGCCTGGGACGGGTCCTACGAGCAGTACTTC. This translates into CASSLAWDGSYEQYF.

About this clonotype itself: At one of its ends the junction is not consistent with the germline gene, which may arise from a read error. The CDR3 DNA reads as TGTGCCGGCAGCGTAGGGGGACTAGCGCTTGAGCAGTTCTTC. This sequence encodes CAGSVGGLALEQFF. This chain joins TRBV9 and TRBJ2-1; TRBD2 aligns across 10 bases. CDR3 length: 14 residues. Germline CDR1 is SGDLS and CDR2 is YYNGEE.

In nucleotides, the CDR3 is TGTGCCACCCACAGCGGGACAGGGAATTCCTACGAGCAGTACTTC. Protein product: CATHSGTGNSYEQYF. The V and J genes are TRBV27 and TRBJ2-7, with TRBD1 matching 9 bases. This CDR3 is 15 amino acids long. Trimming cost V 10 bases and J 1 base; bases outside gene matches: 11. Germline V lookup: CDR1 MNHEY, CDR2 SMNVEV (reference sequence).

This clonotype has only a few counts. The chain employs TRBV2 and TRBJ1-3; D might be TRBD1 (5 bases). V lost 6 bases and J 4 bases, leaving 10 bases between the germline ends. The germline CDR1 and CDR2 sequences are SNHLY and FYNNEI. This CDR3 is built from 13 residues. CDR3 region: CASRQATGNTIYF. The DNA of the CDR3 is TGTGCCAGCAGACAGGCCACAGGAAACACCATATATTTT.

The chain employs TRBV20-1 and TRBJ1-2; 7 bases match TRBD1. The CDR3 has 14 residues. The V gene end was trimmed by 3 bases and the J gene end by 4 bases; junction bases not matched to a gene: 8. Germline V CDR1 and CDR2: DFQATT, SNEGSKA (reference sequence). This chain's CDR3 is CSARKRGLLYGYTF. In DNA form, the CDR3 reads TGCAGTGCTAGGAAGAGGGGGCTCCTCTATGGCTACACCTTC.

This clonotype was seen a handful of times. This rearrangement joins TRBV3-1 to TRBJ1-2; D gene ambiguous. The V gene's germline CDR1 is LGHDT and CDR2 YNNKEL (reference sequence). The CDR3 consists of 12 residues. The V gene lost 1 base and the J gene lost 8 bases, with 8 bases spanning the gap. The CDR3 protein is CASSQGWEGYTF. The CDR3 bases are TGTGCCAGCAGCCAAGGTTGGGAGGGCTACACCTTC.

A word on this clonotype: This may arise from a read error, as a much more abundant clone is one base away. The rearrangement links TRBV4-3 to TRBJ2-1, with D possibly matching TRBD1 (6 bases). This CDR3 comprises 15 residues. The V gene's germline CDR1 is LGHNA and CDR2 YSLEER. Written as DNA, the CDR3 is TGCGCCAGCAGCGCAGGGGCGCTGGGCTACAATCAGCAGTTCTTC. Translating gives CASSAGALGYNQQFF.

Note on this clonotype: A much larger clonotype is one base distant, so this may be a read error. The chain uses TRBV5-1 and TRBJ1-1, with D perhaps matching TRBD1 (5 bases). Germline V gene sequence: CDR1 SGHRS, CDR2 YFSETQ. The CDR3 totals 15 residues. In nucleotides, the CDR3 is TGCGCCAGCAGCTTGTGGGGGGAGGGCCACACTGAAGCTTCCTTT. Amino acid sequence: CASSLWGEGHTEASF.

J is TRBJ2-1 and V is TRBV5-1; D assignment may be TRBD1 or TRBD2 (5 bases each). The length of the CDR3 is 13 residues. V was clipped by 6 bases and J by 5 bases, with 12 bases between them. CDR1 and CDR2 (germline): SGHRS, YFSETQ. CDR3 bases: TGCGCCAGCACCAGGGACCCCAACAATGAGCAGTTCTTC. Translation gives CASTRDPNNEQFF.

Ten or more counts support this clonotype. The chain links TRBV11-2 to TRBJ2-1; perhaps TRBD1 as D (6 bases). Germline V gives CDR1 SGHAT, CDR2 FQNNGV. This CDR3 has 15 residues. Deletions cut 0 bases from V and 6 bases from J, with 12 bases between. The CDR3 bases are TGTGCCAGCAGCTTAGATATTCGAGGGGGCAATGAGCAGTTCTTC. Its protein is CASSLDIRGGNEQFF.

In this sample, this clonotype turned up a few times. The rearrangement joins TRBV29-1 to TRBJ2-1; no clear D gene. Between the trimmed V and J ends, which lost 4 bases and 9 bases, there was a span of 13 bases. This CDR3 comprises 12 residues. CDR1 is SQVTM, CDR2 ANQGSEA, per germline. CDR3 residues: CSVAPSVGEQFF. Written as DNA, the CDR3 is TGCAGCGTTGCCCCTAGTGTCGGTGAGCAGTTCTTC.

The chain links TRBV7-2 to TRBJ1-1; TRBD1 is a possible D gene (5 bases). The CDR3 consists of 14 residues. V gave up 4 bases and J gave up 1 base, with 10 bases separating them. Germline CDR1 SGHTA, CDR2 FQGNSA. The CDR3 here is CASSSGSGNTEAFF. DNA of the CDR3: TGTGCCAGCAGCTCAGGGTCAGGGAACACTGAAGCTTTCTTT.

The chain has TRBV5-1 and TRBJ2-3; D call uncertain. V was trimmed by 5 bases and J by 0 bases, leaving 10 bases between them. Germline-derived CDR1 and CDR2 are SGHRS and YFSETQ. CDR3 length: 14 amino acids. The DNA for the CDR3 is TGCGCCAGCAGGGAACCTACTAGCACAGATACGCAGTATTTT. Translating gives CASREPTSTDTQYF.

This clonotype was seen only a few times. The V and J genes are TRBV3-1 and TRBJ1-1; D unclear. This CDR3 has 13 residues. Trimming left V 1 base short and J 7 bases short, with 10 bases between. Germline CDR1 is LGHDT and CDR2 is YNNKEL (reference sequence). CDR3 in amino acids: CASSQVRQLEAFF. CDR3 bases: TGTGCCAGCAGCCAAGTTCGGCAGCTTGAAGCTTTCTTT.

CDR3 sequence reads: CASSKKVGDRICSGANVLTF. In DNA, the CDR3 is TGTGCCAGCAGCAAAAAGGTCGGTGACAGGATCTGCTCTGGGGCCAACGTCCTGACTTTC. The chain carries TRBV21-1 and TRBJ2-6; the listed D gene, TRBD1, was not tested against the DNA. TRBV21-1 is a documented pseudogene. The CDR3 sequence is 20 residues long.

This clonotype was counted a few times. This chain joins TRBV18 and TRBJ2-3; D is undetermined. Germline-derived CDR1 and CDR2 are KGHSH and LQKENI. Trimming shortened V by 6 bases and J by 1 base, and 20 bases separated the two germline ends. The CDR3 runs to 17 residues. The CDR3 protein is CASSLQPTAGGTDTQYF. The CDR3 DNA reads TGTGCCAGCTCCCTACAACCGACGGCTGGAGGCACAGATACGCAGTATTTT.

This clonotype showed up many times. The J gene is TRBJ2-5, the V gene TRBV7-9; D uncertain. The V end lost 3 bases, the J end lost 0 bases, and 14 bases lay between the germline ends. The V gene's germline CDR1 is SEHNR and CDR2 FQNEAQ (reference sequence). The CDR3 has 16 residues. This CDR3 reads CASSLFGDIYQETQYF. The DNA for the CDR3 is TGTGCCAGCAGCTTGTTTGGGGATATTTACCAAGAGACCCAGTACTTC.

The count of this clonotype is one. The chain couples TRBV18 to TRBJ2-5; 7 bases are shared with TRBD2. The end of the DNA aligns better with TRBJ2-1, so the J call may be wrong. Germline V gives CDR1 KGHSH, CDR2 LQKENI. The length of the CDR3 is 13 residues. The CDR3 here is CASSPPGGIEQFF. The CDR3 nucleotides read TGTGCCAGCTCACCACCGGGGGGGATTGAGCAGTTCTTC.

The J gene is TRBJ1-4, the V gene TRBV10-3; 8 bases fit TRBD1. There are 14 residues in the CDR3. Germline values: CDR1 ENHRY, CDR2 SYGVKD. With 4 bases clipped from V and 7 bases from J, the junction kept 5 bases outside the gene matches. CDR3 bases: TGTGCCATCAGTGCCGGGACAGGTATTGAAAAACTGTTTTTT. Translating it yields CAISAGTGIEKLFF.

This chain uses TRBV6-2 or TRBV6-3 with TRBJ2-1, with TRBD2 matching over 13 bases. The CDR3 is made up of 16 amino acids. V shed 6 bases and J 6 bases; nucleotides not matched to a gene: 8. Germline V gene data show CDR1 as MNHEY and CDR2 as SVGEGT. CDR3 amino acids: CASSDTGTSGINEQFF. CDR3 nucleotides: TGTGCCAGCAGCGACACAGGGACTAGCGGGATCAATGAGCAGTTCTTC.

This clonotype has just a few counts. The chain is built from TRBV20-1 and TRBJ2-5; possibly TRBD2 for D (6 bases). The CDR3 spans 15 residues. Germline lookup yields CDR1 DFQATT and CDR2 SNEGSKA (reference sequence). V was shortened by 1 base and J by 2 bases, with 14 bases between the two germline ends. The CDR3 loop is CSARGSRGNQETQYF. The CDR3 bases are TGCAGTGCTAGAGGATCGCGGGGAAATCAAGAGACCCAGTACTTC.

The V call is TRBV12-3 or TRBV12-4, the J call TRBJ1-1; D may be TRBD1 (6 bases). V gave up 2 bases and J gave up 7 bases, with 11 bases separating them. The CDR3 has 13 amino acids. CDR3 in DNA: TGTGCCAGCAGTTTACGTGAAGGGGGTGAAGCTTTCTTT. It encodes CASSLREGGEAFF.

The genes are TRBV4-3 and TRBJ2-1, with a tentative D call TRBD2 (6 bases). The germline CDR1 and CDR2 sequences are LGHNA and YSLEER. V lost 4 bases, J lost 3 bases, and 10 bases lay in between. This CDR3 has 14 residues. In DNA, the CDR3 is TGCGCCAGCAGCCGCGGGACCATCTACAATGAGCAGTTCTTC. It specifies CASSRGTIYNEQFF.

The chain couples TRBV7-2 to TRBJ2-2; perhaps TRBD2 as D (6 bases). Germline V gene data show CDR1 as SGHTA and CDR2 as FQGNSA. Trimming shortened V by 3 bases and J by 5 bases, and 10 bases separated the two germline ends. This CDR3 has 14 amino acids. This chain's CDR3 is CASSFGGMTGELFF. As DNA, the CDR3 is TGTGCCAGCAGCTTTGGGGGGATGACCGGGGAGCTGTTTTTT.

As regards this clonotype: Mismatch with germline at one junction end may stem from a read error. This rearrangement joins TRBV12-3 or TRBV12-4 to TRBJ2-5, with 8 nucleotides matching TRBD2. With the DNA end fitting TRBJ2-1 better, the J assignment may be wrong. This CDR3 has 13 residues. The CDR3 sequence is CATSLFSGEEQFF. The CDR3 nucleotides are TGTGCCACCAGTTTGTTTAGCGGGGAAGAGCAGTTCTTC.

The chain carries TRBV11-2 and TRBJ2-4; 11 bases line up with TRBD1. Germline CDR1 and CDR2: SGHAT and FQNNGV. J gave up 6 bases and V 7 bases, and 11 bases lay outside the gene matches. This CDR3 region has 16 residues. The CDR3 region is CASKTPGQGDLNIQYF. The CDR3 nucleotides read TGTGCCAGCAAGACTCCGGGACAGGGGGATCTAAACATTCAGTACTTC. The whole variable domain, remainder taken from reference TRBV11-2 and TRBJ2-4, is EAGVAQSPRYKIIEKRQSVAFWCNPISGHATLYWYQQILGQGPKLLIQFQNNGVVDDSQLPKDRFSAERLKGVDSTLKIQPAKLEDSAVYLCASKTPGQGDLNIQYFGAGTRLSVL.

This clonotype turned up a few times. The chain joins TRBV20-1 to TRBJ2-7; 11 bases map to TRBD2. The better agreement between TRBJ2-5 and the DNA end casts doubt on the J call. Germline-derived CDR1 and CDR2 are DFQATT and SNEGSKA (reference sequence). The CDR3 covers 16 residues. Here the CDR3 reads CSARAGTSGGRETQYF. CDR3 sequence (DNA): TGCAGTGCTAGAGCTGGGACTAGCGGAGGGAGGGAGACCCAGTACTTC.

V usage is TRBV20-1 and J usage is TRBJ2-5; the match to TRBD2 covers 11 bases. With 2 bases clipped from V and 5 bases from J, the junction kept 4 bases outside the gene matches. The V gene's germline CDR1 is DFQATT and CDR2 SNEGSKA (reference sequence). The CDR3 is made up of 14 amino acids. The DNA for the CDR3 is TGCAGTGCTAGACCCGGGACTAGCGGCGAGACCCAGTACTTC. Protein sequence: CSARPGTSGETQYF.

The J gene is TRBJ2-1, the V gene TRBV20-1; TRBD2 aligns across 13 bases. Germline assignment: CDR1 DFQATT and CDR2 SNEGSKA (reference sequence). The junction had 3 bases not matched to a gene; V was cut back by 1 base and J by 3 bases. The CDR3 has 16 residues. The CDR3 DNA reads as TGCAGTGCTAGAGGCTGGACTAGCGGGAGCTACAATGAGCAGTTCTTC. Protein product: CSARGWTSGSYNEQFF.